These T cell receptor beta chains were read from a single sample in a study of T cell repertoires in cytomegalovirus infection. TCRdb passed the reads through MiXCR, listing each CDR3 protein once. The repertoire holds fewer than 1,000,000 distinct CDR3 sequences, with roughly 30% as singletons. The antigens these receptors bind are not known. The material sequenced was cultured CD8+ T cells from PBMCs, taken from culture after CMV antigen stimulation. The receptors were sampled from a human donor in good health (CMV status not recorded). Some clones in this sample may be carry-over from other donors' samples. CDR3s include the opening cysteine and the closing phenylalanine or tryptophan.

V: TRBV27
J: TRBJ2-7
CDR3: CATWGSYEQYF

V: TRBV28
J: TRBJ2-7
CDR3: CATKPRQGARYEQYF

V: TRBV6-6
J: TRBJ1-1
CDR3: CASSYLKGNTEAFF

V: TRBV10-2
J: TRBJ1-2
CDR3: CASSENTEYYYGYTF

V: TRBV4-1
J: TRBJ1-5
CDR3: CASSHRINQPQHF

V: TRBV20-1
J: TRBJ2-1
CDR3: CSAWGVYNEQFF

V: TRBV7-9
J: TRBJ1-1
CDR3: CASIRGATEAFF

V: TRBV4-3
J: TRBJ1-4
CDR3: CASSQDGIYATNEKLFF

V: TRBV19
J: TRBJ2-1
CDR3: CASNPRRVAGPYNEQFF

V: TRBV6-2/TRBV6-3
J: TRBJ1-1
CDR3: CASRFLDLTRSPEAFF

V: TRBV3-1
J: TRBJ1-5
CDR3: CASSQTPGTSTYSNQPQHF

V: TRBV7-2
J: TRBJ2-5
CDR3: CASSQTGGGRETQYF

V: TRBV7-9
J: TRBJ2-4
CDR3: CASSFSGGFAKNIQYF

V: TRBV19
J: TRBJ1-1
CDR3: CASSPGQGSEIRNTEAFF

V: TRBV6-1
J: TRBJ1-2
CDR3: CASSEDSNNYGYTF

V: TRBV11-3
J: TRBJ2-3
CDR3: CASSLGVGENTDTQYF

V: TRBV6-5
J: TRBJ1-2
CDR3: CASSDAGPHEHYGYTF

V: TRBV5-3
J: TRBJ2-2
CDR3: CASSLEDRGPTAGELFF

V: TRBV12-3/TRBV12-4
J: TRBJ2-4
CDR3: CASSFTREGKNIQYF

V: TRBV6-2/TRBV6-3
J: TRBJ2-1
CDR3: CASSYRDRRYNEQFF

V: TRBV27
J: TRBJ2-1
CDR3: CASTGTGTNNEQFF

V: TRBV7-6
J: TRBJ2-1
CDR3: CASSLGAVNEQFF

V: TRBV7-9
J: TRBJ2-1
CDR3: CASSPLAGLSYNEQFF

V: TRBV15
J: TRBJ2-1
CDR3: CATSTTDSPYNEQFF

V: TRBV27
J: TRBJ2-5
CDR3: CASSSQTGLETQYF

V: TRBV5-6
J: TRBJ1-2
CDR3: CASTDPWDRQDGYTF

V: TRBV15
J: TRBJ2-7
CDR3: CATNRAYSYEQYF

V: TRBV7-2
J: TRBJ2-3
CDR3: CASSRYRQVLLTDTQYF

V: TRBV7-9
J: TRBJ1-1
CDR3: CASSRGASSEAFF

V: TRBV12-3/TRBV12-4
J: TRBJ2-3
CDR3: CASSFGTSPDTQYF

V: TRBV9
J: TRBJ1-2
CDR3: CASSAGTDLAYGYTF

V: TRBV7-6
J: TRBJ1-2
CDR3: CASSSLRGETNGYTF

V: TRBV4-3
J: TRBJ2-3
CDR3: CASSQEIARRRGIGTDTQYF

V: TRBV7-9
J: TRBJ2-2
CDR3: CASSLGRVDLGWTGELFF

V: TRBV4-2
J: TRBJ1-6
CDR3: CASSQEGQGISPLHF

V: TRBV7-2
J: TRBJ2-3
CDR3: CASSLLRIGGGRDTQYF

V: TRBV12-3/TRBV12-4
J: TRBJ2-3
CDR3: CASSLVWGRASSTDTQYF

V: TRBV7-6
J: TRBJ2-2
CDR3: CASSLATPGLYTGELFF

V: TRBV9
J: TRBJ2-3
CDR3: CASSVGLAGGTGTDTQYF

V: TRBV29-1
J: TRBJ1-1
CDR3: CSVESRDNTEAFF

V: TRBV12-3/TRBV12-4
J: TRBJ1-1
CDR3: CASSYGTATEAFF

V: TRBV10-3
J: TRBJ1-1
CDR3: CAIRLTLNTEAFF

V: TRBV19
J: TRBJ2-1
CDR3: CASSIGGGAGNEQFF

V: TRBV27
J: TRBJ2-5
CDR3: CASSLGATSQETQYF

V: TRBV11-2
J: TRBJ1-1
CDR3: CASSLDPNRNTEAFF